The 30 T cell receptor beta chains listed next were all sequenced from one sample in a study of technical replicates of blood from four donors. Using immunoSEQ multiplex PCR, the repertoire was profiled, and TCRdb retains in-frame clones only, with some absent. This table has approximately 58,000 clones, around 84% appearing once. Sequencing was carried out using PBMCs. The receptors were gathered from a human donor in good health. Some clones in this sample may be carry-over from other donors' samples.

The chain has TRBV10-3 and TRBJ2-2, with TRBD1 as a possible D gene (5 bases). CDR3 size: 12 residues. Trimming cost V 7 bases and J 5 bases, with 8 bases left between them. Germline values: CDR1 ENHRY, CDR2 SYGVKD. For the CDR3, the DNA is TGTGCCATCACTCAGGGAACCGGGGAGCTGTTTTTT. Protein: CAITQGTGELFF.

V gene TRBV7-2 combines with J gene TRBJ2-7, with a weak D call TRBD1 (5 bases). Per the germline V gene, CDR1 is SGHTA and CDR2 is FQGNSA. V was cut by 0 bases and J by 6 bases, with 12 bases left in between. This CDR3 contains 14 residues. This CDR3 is CASSLAAGPGEQYF. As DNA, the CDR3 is TGTGCCAGCAGCTTAGCGGCAGGGCCCGGCGAGCAGTACTTC.

The CDR3 sequence is CASSPRAWGGENTIYF. CDR3 bases: TGTGCCAGCAGCCCTCGAGCTTGGGGAGGCGAAAACACCATATATTTT. This chain uses TRBV11-1 with TRBJ1-3; unclear D gene. From germline, CDR1 is SGHAT and CDR2 FQDESV (reference sequence). The CDR3 is 16 residues long. The V end was cut by 5 bases, the J end by 6 bases, with 20 bases between.

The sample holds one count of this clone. CDR3 sequence (DNA): TGTGCCAGCAGCACAACTAGCGGGAGGGCTGAGACCCAGTACTTC. This encodes CASSTTSGRAETQYF. V is TRBV2 and J is TRBJ2-5; 13 bases map to TRBD2. The CDR3 has 15 residues. Trimming took 6 bases from V and 5 from J; bases not matched to a gene: 6. Germline V lookup: CDR1 SNHLY, CDR2 FYNNEI.

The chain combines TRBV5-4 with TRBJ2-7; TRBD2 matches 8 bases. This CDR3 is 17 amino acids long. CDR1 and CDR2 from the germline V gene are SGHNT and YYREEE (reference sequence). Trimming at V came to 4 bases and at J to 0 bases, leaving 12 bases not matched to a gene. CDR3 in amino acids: CASSLGVAGTYSYEQYF. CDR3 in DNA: TGTGCCAGCAGCCTCGGGGTAGCGGGAACTTACTCCTACGAGCAGTACTTC.

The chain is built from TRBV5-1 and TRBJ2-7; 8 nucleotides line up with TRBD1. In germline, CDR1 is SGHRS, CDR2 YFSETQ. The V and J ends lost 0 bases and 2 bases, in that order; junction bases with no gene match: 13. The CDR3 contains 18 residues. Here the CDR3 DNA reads TGCGCCAGCAGCTTGGTGCCCCCGGACAGGGCCGCCACCTACGAGCAGTACTTC. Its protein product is CASSLVPPDRAATYEQYF.

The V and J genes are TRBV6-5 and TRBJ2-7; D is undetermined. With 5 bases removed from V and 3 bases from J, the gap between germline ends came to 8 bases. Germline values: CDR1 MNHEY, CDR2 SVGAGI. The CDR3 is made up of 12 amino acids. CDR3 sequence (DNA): TGTGCCAGCAGTCCAGATAACTACGAGCAGTACTTC. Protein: CASSPDNYEQYF.

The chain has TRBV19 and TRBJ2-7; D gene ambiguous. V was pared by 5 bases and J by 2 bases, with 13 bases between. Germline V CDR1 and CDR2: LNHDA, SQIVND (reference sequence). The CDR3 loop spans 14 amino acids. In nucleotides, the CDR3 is TGTGCCAGTAGTCCTTCAATATCGGCCTACGAGCAGTACTTC. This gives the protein CASSPSISAYEQYF.

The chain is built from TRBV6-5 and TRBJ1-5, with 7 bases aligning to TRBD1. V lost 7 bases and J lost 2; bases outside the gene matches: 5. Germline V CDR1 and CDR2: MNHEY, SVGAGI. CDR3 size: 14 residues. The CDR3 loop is CASNIQGRNQPQHF. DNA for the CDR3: TGTGCCAGCAATATACAGGGGCGCAATCAGCCCCAGCATTTT.

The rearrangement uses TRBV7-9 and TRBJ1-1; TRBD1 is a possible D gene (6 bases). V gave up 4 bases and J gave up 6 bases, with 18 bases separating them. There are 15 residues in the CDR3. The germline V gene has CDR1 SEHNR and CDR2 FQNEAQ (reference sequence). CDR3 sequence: CASSSDSIRVAEAFF. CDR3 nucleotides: TGTGCCAGCAGCTCGGACAGTATCCGAGTCGCTGAAGCTTTCTTT.

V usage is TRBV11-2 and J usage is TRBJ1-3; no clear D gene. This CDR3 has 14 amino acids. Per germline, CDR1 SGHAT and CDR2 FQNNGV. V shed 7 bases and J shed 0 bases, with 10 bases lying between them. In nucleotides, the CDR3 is TGTGCCAGCACCAAAACCAGCTCTGGAAACACCATATATTTT. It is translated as CASTKTSSGNTIYF.

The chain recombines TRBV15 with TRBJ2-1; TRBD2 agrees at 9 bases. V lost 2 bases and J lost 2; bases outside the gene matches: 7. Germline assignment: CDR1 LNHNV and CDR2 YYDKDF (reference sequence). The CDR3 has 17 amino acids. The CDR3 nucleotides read TGTGCCACCAGCAGATGGGGCGGGGGGGCCACCTACAATGAGCAGTTCTTC. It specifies CATSRWGGGATYNEQFF.

CDR3 protein: CASSLPGDHEQYF. The CDR3 DNA follows: TGTGCCAGCAGCCTCCCGGGAGACCACGAGCAGTACTTC. The rearrangement joins TRBV5-4 to TRBJ2-7, with TRBD2 as a possible D gene (6 bases). Germline CDR1 and CDR2: SGHNT and YYREEE (reference sequence). This CDR3 has 13 residues. V lost 4 bases, J lost 5 bases, and 13 bases lay in between.

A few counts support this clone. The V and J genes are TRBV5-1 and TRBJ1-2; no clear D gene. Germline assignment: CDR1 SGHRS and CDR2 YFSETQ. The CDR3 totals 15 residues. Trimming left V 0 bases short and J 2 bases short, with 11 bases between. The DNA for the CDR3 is TGCGCCAGCAGCTTGGGCGGCCGGCGGAACTATGGCTACACCTTC. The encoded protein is CASSLGGRRNYGYTF.

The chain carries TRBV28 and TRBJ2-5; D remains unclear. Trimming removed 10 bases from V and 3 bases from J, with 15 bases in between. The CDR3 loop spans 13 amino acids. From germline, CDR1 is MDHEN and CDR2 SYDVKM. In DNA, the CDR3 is TGTGCCACCCGATCAATAGTAGAAGAGACCCAGTACTTC. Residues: CATRSIVEETQYF.

The CDR3 spells CASSPTGGVSYGYTF. DNA of the CDR3: TGTGCCAGCAGCCCAACAGGGGGCGTAAGCTATGGCTACACCTTC. V is TRBV7-3 and J is TRBJ1-2, with TRBD1 identical over 9 bases. The CDR3 totals 15 residues. Germline-derived CDR1 and CDR2 are SGHTA and FQGTGA. Germline trimming cut 5 bases from V and 4 bases from J; bases unmatched to any gene: 8.

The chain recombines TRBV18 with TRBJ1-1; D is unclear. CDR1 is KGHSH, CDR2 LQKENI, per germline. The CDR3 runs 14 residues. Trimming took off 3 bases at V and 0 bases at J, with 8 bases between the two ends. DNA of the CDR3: TGTGCCAGCTCACCTGGCAGGATGAACACTGAAGCTTTCTTT. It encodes CASSPGRMNTEAFF.

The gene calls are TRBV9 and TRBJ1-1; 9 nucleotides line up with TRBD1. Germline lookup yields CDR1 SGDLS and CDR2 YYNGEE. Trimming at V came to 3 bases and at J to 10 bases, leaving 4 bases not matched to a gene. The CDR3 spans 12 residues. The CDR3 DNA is TGTGCCAGCAGCGCCGGGACAGGGACAGCTTTCTTT. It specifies CASSAGTGTAFF.

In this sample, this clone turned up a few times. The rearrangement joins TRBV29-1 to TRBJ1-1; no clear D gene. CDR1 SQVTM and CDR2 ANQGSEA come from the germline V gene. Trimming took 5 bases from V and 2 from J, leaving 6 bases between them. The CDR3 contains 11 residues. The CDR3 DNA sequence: TGCAGCGTTCTCGTTAACACTGAAGCTTTCTTT. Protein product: CSVLVNTEAFF.

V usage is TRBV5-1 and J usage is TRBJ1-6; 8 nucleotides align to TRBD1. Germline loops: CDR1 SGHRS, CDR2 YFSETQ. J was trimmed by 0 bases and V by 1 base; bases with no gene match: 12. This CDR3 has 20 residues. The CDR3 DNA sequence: TGCGCCAGCAGCTTGACCCTCCGGACAGGGACCAGCTCCTATAATTCACCCCTCCACTTT. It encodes CASSLTLRTGTSSYNSPLHF.

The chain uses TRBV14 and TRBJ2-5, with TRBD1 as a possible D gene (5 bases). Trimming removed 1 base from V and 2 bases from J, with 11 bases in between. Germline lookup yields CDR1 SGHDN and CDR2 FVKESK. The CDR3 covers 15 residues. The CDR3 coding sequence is TGTGCCAGCAGCCAAGGGCTTAGGGGACAAGAGACCCAGTACTTC. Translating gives CASSQGLRGQETQYF.

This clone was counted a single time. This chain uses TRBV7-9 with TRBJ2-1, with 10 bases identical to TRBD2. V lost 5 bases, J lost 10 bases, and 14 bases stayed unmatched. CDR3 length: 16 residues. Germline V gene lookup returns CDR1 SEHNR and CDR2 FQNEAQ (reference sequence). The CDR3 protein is CASSPGVAGGLFEQFF. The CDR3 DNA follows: TGTGCCAGCAGCCCCGGGGTAGCGGGGGGCCTCTTCGAGCAGTTCTTC. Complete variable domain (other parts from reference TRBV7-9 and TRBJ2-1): DTGVSQNPRHKITKRGQNVTFRCDPISEHNRLYWYRQTLGQGPEFLTYFQNEAQLEKSRLLSDRFSAERPKGSFSTLEIQRTEQGDSAMYLCASSPGVAGGLFEQFFGPGTRLTVL.

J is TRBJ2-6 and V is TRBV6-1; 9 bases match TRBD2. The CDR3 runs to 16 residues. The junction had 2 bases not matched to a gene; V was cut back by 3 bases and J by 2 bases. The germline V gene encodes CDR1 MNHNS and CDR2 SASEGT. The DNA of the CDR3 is TGTGCCAGCAGTGAGCGCGGGGGGGCTGGGGCCAACGTCCTGACTTTC. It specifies CASSERGGAGANVLTF.

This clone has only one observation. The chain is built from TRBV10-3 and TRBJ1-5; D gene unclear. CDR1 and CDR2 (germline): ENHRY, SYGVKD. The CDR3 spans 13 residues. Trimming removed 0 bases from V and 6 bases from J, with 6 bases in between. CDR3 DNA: TGTGCCATCAGTGAGTCTGAGGGTCAGCCCCAGCATTTT. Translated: CAISESEGQPQHF.

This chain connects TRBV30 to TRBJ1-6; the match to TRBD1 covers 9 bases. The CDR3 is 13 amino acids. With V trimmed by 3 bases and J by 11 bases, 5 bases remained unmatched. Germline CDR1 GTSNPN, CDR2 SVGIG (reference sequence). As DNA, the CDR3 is TGTGCCTGGAGGGGACAGGGAGTCGCACCCCTCCACTTT. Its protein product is CAWRGQGVAPLHF.

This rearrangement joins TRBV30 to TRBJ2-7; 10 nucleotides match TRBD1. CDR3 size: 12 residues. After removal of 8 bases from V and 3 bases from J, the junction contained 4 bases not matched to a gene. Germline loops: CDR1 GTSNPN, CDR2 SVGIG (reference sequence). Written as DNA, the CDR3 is TGTGCCGTAAGGGACAGGGGCTACGAGCAGTACTTC. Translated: CAVRDRGYEQYF.

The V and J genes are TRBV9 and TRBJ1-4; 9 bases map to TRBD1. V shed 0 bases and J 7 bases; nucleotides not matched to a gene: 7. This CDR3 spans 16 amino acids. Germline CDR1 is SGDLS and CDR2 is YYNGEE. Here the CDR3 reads CASSVAPTGQGEKLFF. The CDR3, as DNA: TGTGCCAGCAGCGTAGCCCCCACGGGACAGGGTGAAAAACTGTTTTTT. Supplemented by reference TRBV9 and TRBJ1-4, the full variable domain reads DSGVTQTPKHLITATGQRVTLRCSPRSGDLSVYWYQQSLDQGLQFLIQYYNGEERAKGNILERFSAQQFPDLHSELNLSSLELGDSALYFCASSVAPTGQGEKLFFGSGTQLSVL.

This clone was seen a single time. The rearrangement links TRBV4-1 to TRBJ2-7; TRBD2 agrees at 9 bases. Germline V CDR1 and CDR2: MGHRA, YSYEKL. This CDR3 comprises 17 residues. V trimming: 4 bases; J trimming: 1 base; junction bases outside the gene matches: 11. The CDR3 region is CASSPSPAGGLSYEQYF. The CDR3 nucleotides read TGCGCCAGCAGCCCAAGTCCAGCGGGAGGCCTATCCTACGAGCAGTACTTC.

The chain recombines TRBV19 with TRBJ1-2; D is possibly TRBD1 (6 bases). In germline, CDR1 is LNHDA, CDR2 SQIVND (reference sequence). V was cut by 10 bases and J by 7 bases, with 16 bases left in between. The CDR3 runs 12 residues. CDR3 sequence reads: CATMDSPRGYTF. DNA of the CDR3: TGTGCCACCATGGACAGCCCACGTGGCTACACCTTC.

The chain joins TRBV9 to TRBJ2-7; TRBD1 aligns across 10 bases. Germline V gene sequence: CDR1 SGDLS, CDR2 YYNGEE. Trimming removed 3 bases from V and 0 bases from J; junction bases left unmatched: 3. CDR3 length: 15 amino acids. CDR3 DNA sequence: TGTGCCAGCAGCGCCGGGACAGGGGACTCCTACGAGCAGTACTTC. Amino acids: CASSAGTGDSYEQYF.